This paragraph reports one T cell receptor (beta chain). Per the study methods: Reference gene primers were amplified, and this amplification served to estimate nucleated cell counts. Generated by immunoSEQ multiplex PCR, the TCRdb table keeps only in-frame clones and is missing some. The V and J calls and the clone size are those of that table, but D and trimming were determined from the DNA. In the table there are 110,000 or so clones, around 85% of which are singletons. These data originate in a study of blood T cell repertoires in COVID-19. At the level of the study: The samples span acute and convalescent COVID-19 from the United States, Italy and Spain. In each case, the material was cDNA or gDNA derived from T cells, B-cell-depleted T cells, or PBMCs.

The germline V and J ends were trimmed by 2 bases and 0 bases, with 10 bases remaining between them. This CDR3 is 15 amino acids long. The germline V gene encodes CDR1 SGHNT and CDR2 YYREEE (reference sequence). This rearrangement joins TRBV5-4 to TRBJ2-3; D is unclear. The receptor was derived from a human donor in a cohort sampled during active COVID-19. Sequencing was performed on peripheral blood. The CDR3 is CASSLVGYSTDTQYF. The CDR3 DNA reads TGTGCCAGCAGCTTAGTGGGCTATAGCACAGATACGCAGTATTTT.